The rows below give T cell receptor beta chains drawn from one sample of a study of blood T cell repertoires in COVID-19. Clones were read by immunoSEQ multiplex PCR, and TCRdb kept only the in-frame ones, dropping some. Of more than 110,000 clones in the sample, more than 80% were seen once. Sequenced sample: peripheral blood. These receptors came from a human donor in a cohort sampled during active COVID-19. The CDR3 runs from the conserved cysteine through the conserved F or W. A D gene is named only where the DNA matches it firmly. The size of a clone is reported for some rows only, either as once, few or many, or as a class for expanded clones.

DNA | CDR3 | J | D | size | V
TGTGCCAGCACTTTCGAAATCACGAACAGGATCTCACGGACTGAAGCTTTCTTT | CASTFEITNRISRTEAFF | TRBJ1-1 | . | . | TRBV7-2
TGTGCCAGCAGTGCAGGGCGAGTAACTAATGAAAAACTGTTTTTT | CASSAGRVTNEKLFF | TRBJ1-4 | . | . | TRBV2
TGTGCCAGCAGCGCCCCGGGGGGGGGAAACACCATATATTTT | CASSAPGGGNTIYF | TRBJ1-3 | . | few | TRBV9
TGTGCCTGGTCCAGTGAAATGAATTCACCCCTCCACTTT | CAWSSEMNSPLHF | TRBJ1-6 | . | . | TRBV30
TGCGCCAGCAGCTTGCGGACAGGGGCAAACACTGAAGCTTTCTTT | CASSLRTGANTEAFF | TRBJ1-1 | TRBD1 | . | TRBV5-1
TGTGCCAGCAGCTCTAGCGGGGTCCCAGAGACCCAGTACTTC | CASSSSGVPETQYF | TRBJ2-5 | TRBD2 | . | TRBV7-2
TGTGCCAGCAGACTTTGGAACAGGCCTCAAGAGACCCAGTACTTC | CASRLWNRPQETQYF | TRBJ2-5 | . | . | TRBV5-6
TGTGCCAGCAGCAGGGGGCGCACTGAAGCTTTCTTT | CASSRGRTEAFF | TRBJ1-1 | TRBD1 | . | TRBV6-2/TRBV6-3
TGTGCCATCAGTGAGCCCGGGACAGGGAGGAACCTGCAGTACTTC | CAISEPGTGRNLQYF | TRBJ2-7 | TRBD1 | . | TRBV10-3
TGTGCCAGTACCGGGACAGTTAACTATGGCTACACCTTC | CASTGTVNYGYTF | TRBJ1-2 | TRBD1 | once | TRBV19
TGTGCCAGCAGCGCCCAGGGAGGGTATCAGCCCCAGCATTTT | CASSAQGGYQPQHF | TRBJ1-5 | . | . | TRBV9
TGCGCCAGCAGCTTGGCTGGAGCACGAGAGACCCAGTACTTC | CASSLAGARETQYF | TRBJ2-5 | . | few | TRBV5-1
TGTGCCAGCAGCCAATACAAGGAAAAACTGTTTTTT | CASSQYKEKLFF | TRBJ1-4 | . | . | TRBV3-1/TRBV3-2
TGTGCCAGCTCACCGTCCGGCATCATCCGGGACAGGGGGACAAACACCGGGGAGCTGTTTTTT | CASSPSGIIRDRGTNTGELFF | TRBJ2-2 | TRBD1 | . | TRBV18
TGTGCCAGCACCCACCCCCCCTGGACAGGGATTTTCTTAAATCAGCCCCAGCATTTT | CASTHPPWTGIFLNQPQHF | TRBJ1-5 | TRBD1 | . | TRBV7-2
TGTGCCAGCAGCCCCGAGGGGGGCGGGAGCTATGGCTACACCTTC | CASSPEGGGSYGYTF | TRBJ1-2 | . | . | TRBV6-5